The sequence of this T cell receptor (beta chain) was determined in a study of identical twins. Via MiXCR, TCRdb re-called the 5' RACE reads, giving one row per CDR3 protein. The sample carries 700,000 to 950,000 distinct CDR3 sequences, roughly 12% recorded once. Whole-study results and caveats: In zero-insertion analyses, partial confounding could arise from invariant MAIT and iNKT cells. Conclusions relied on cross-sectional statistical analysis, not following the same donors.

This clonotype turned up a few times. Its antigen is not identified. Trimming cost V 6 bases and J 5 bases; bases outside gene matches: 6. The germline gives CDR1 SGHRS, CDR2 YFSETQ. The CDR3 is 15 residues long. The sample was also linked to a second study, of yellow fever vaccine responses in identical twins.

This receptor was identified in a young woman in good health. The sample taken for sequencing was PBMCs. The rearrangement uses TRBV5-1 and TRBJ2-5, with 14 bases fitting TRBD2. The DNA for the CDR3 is TGCGCCAGCACCCACCGGACTAGCGGGGGGGAGACCCAGTACTTC. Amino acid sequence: CASTHRTSGGETQYF.